This T cell receptor beta chain was identified during a study of T cell responses to AZD1222 COVID-19 vaccine. As for the study in general: Second doses at about 4 or about 12 weeks were pooled. Study-level points and caveats: The sample set comprised mostly white British donors with more females, and clonal diversity was possibly underestimated. Spike-specific TCR breadth and depth rose after two AZD1222 doses. Regions 160-218 and 743-854 dominated among vaccine-associated CD4 TCRs spanning spike.

To note about this clone: The antigen is unknown.

Trimming took off 0 bases at V and 0 bases at J, with 6 bases between the two ends. Germline V gene data show CDR1 as SGHTA and CDR2 as FQGNSA. This CDR3 region has 15 residues. Assay used: immunoSEQ multiplex PCR; TCRdb lists only in-frame clones, some missing. The sample has over 100,000 clones; around 90% are singletons. The V call is TRBV7-2, the J call TRBJ1-3; D ambiguous. The origin of this receptor is an adult in good health. The sequenced sample was peripheral blood, obtained on day 0 of AZD1222 vaccination. The DNA for the CDR3 is TGTGCCAGCAGCTTAGCAAGGACCTCTGGAAACACCATATATTTT. This codes for CASSLARTSGNTIYF.